The text below deals with one T cell receptor beta chain. Its specificity is unknown. This sample is drawn from a study of cytomegalovirus exposure and HLA in healthy donors. Whole-study results and caveats: Presence/absence analyses assumed roughly uniform sequencing depth across donors, which may not hold.

This CDR3 spans 20 amino acids. V shed 3 bases, J shed 1 base, and the junction held 17 bases outside the gene matches. The V gene's germline CDR1 is SGHNT and CDR2 YENEEA. It was with 60 Vbeta and 13 Jbeta primers that the PCR ran. TCRdb's copy holds only in-frame clones and misses some; the assay was immunoSEQ multiplex PCR. This sample contains about 130,000 clones. The receptor comes from a man aged 35-49 years in good health and CMV-seronegative. The chain joins TRBV11-3 to TRBJ2-5; 10 positions agree with TRBD2. What was sequenced was PBMCs. The CDR3 here is CASSFPSSIAGGLFQETQYF. The CDR3, as DNA: TGTGCCAGCAGCTTTCCTAGCTCAATAGCGGGAGGCCTCTTCCAAGAGACCCAGTACTTC.